The source of this T cell receptor (beta chain) is a study of blood T cell repertoires in COVID-19. Overall study: The study drew acute and convalescent COVID-19 samples from the United States, Italy and Spain.

The CDR3 loop spans 15 amino acids. Trimming took 8 bases from V and 2 from J, leaving 16 bases between them. Per the germline V gene, CDR1 is KGHDR and CDR2 is SFDVKD. Original data processing: By means of reference gene primer amplification, nucleated cell counts were estimated. Generated by immunoSEQ multiplex PCR, the TCRdb table keeps only in-frame clones and is missing some. V, J and clone size derive from that table, while D and trimming were established from the DNA sequence. The data show approximately 58,000 clones, 85% seen once. The receptor's source is a man in his forties or fifties with active COVID-19. Sequenced material: peripheral blood. The chain links TRBV24-1 to TRBJ2-3, with D possibly being TRBD1 (7 bases). For the CDR3, the DNA is TGTGCCACCAAGGCGGGGACAGCAAACACAGATACGCAGTATTTT. Translating it yields CATKAGTANTDTQYF.